This record concerns one T cell receptor beta chain sequence. Assay: immunoSEQ multiplex PCR; the TCRdb copy retains only in-frame clones and omits some. The sample shows 20,000 to 25,000 clones, 30% to 40% of them seen only once. This sample was included in a study of graft-versus-host responses after intestinal transplantation. On the study more broadly: Isolated intestinal, liver-intestinal, or multivisceral transplants were what recipients had. The study gave all recipients anti-thymocyte globulin induction, then tacrolimus and steroids for 2 to 3 years. General study results and limits: GvH clones occurred in recipient marrow; some first appeared in ileum or blood.

CDR1 MNHNS and CDR2 SASEGT come from the germline V gene. The J segment lost 0 bases and the V segment lost 8 bases, leaving 7 bases of the junction unmatched. The CDR3 has 15 residues. Approximately 200,000 CFSE-labeled responder cells were plated with approximately 200,000 irradiated, violet-dye-labeled stimulator cells. Cell sorting after the reaction yielded proliferating CFSE-low CD3+CD4+ and CD3+CD8+ responders. This sample comprised alloreactive CD8+ T cells from a mixed lymphocyte reaction culture, obtained before intestinal transplant. The subset: CFSE-low proliferating T cells sorted from roughly 6-day pre-transplant mixed lymphocyte reaction (GvH or HvG direction). The rearrangement links TRBV6-1 to TRBJ2-4; 7 bases line up with TRBD2. This sequence originates from a human patient who received an intestinal transplant. The CDR3 DNA follows: TGTGCCAGCGGGGGGGTAGTCCTAGCCAAAAACATTCAGTACTTC. Translated, it gives CASGGVVLAKNIQYF.